The 12 T cell receptor beta chains reported below all come from one sample, sequenced in a study of identical twins. TCRdb redid the calling of the 5' RACE reads with MiXCR, one entry per CDR3 protein. Among a few hundred thousand distinct CDR3 sequences listed, approximately 8.3% were seen once. The same data also contributed to another study, on yellow fever vaccine responses in identical twins.

Sequencing used CD8+ T cells sorted from blood. These TCRs come from a woman aged 18 to 35 in good health.

With regard to this clonotype: One base away lies a much larger clone, so this may be a sequencing read error. V is TRBV27 and J is TRBJ2-2; perhaps TRBD2 as D (5 bases). The CDR3 is 13 amino acids. Per the germline V gene, CDR1 is MNHEY and CDR2 is SMNVEV (reference sequence). In nucleotides, the CDR3 is TGTGCCGGCAGTTTCGGGGAAACCGGGGAGCTGTTTTTT. This codes for CAGSFGETGELFF.

This chain links TRBV28 with TRBJ2-7; D unclear. CDR1 and CDR2 from the germline V gene are MDHEN and SYDVKM. Trimming shortened V by 5 bases and J by 2 bases, and 13 bases separated the two germline ends. CDR3 size: 14 residues. The CDR3 coding sequence is TGTGCCAGCAGTCAACGATGGGCGGCCTACGAGCAGTACTTC. This codes for CASSQRWAAYEQYF.

This clonotype was seen only a few times. The chain links TRBV4-1 to TRBJ2-7; 10 bases align to TRBD2. Trimming cost V 2 bases and J 7 bases; bases outside gene matches: 5. Germline V lookup: CDR1 MGHRA, CDR2 YSYEKL. The CDR3 runs 14 residues. As DNA, the CDR3 is TGCGCCAGCAGCCAACCTAGCGGGAGTAGTGAGCAGTACTTC. It yields the protein CASSQPSGSSEQYF.

The CDR3 bases are TGTGCCACTTGGGGAGGGGAAGAGTCCGAGCAGTACTTC. This gives the protein CATWGGEESEQYF. The chain recombines TRBV15 with TRBJ2-7; 7 bases line up with TRBD2. The CDR3 loop spans 13 amino acids. J gave up 6 bases and V 9 bases, and 11 bases lay outside the gene matches. From germline, CDR1 is LNHNV and CDR2 YYDKDF (reference sequence). The complete variable domain, with remaining parts taken from reference TRBV15 and TRBJ2-7, reads DAMVIQNPRYQVTQFGKPVTLSCSQTLNHNVMYWYQQKSSQAPKLLFHYYDKDFNNEADTPDNFQSRRPNTSFCFLDIRSPGLGDTAMYLCATWGGEESEQYFGPGTRLTVT.

J is TRBJ2-4 and V is TRBV29-1, with D unclear. Germline V gene data show CDR1 as SQVTM and CDR2 as ANQGSEA. Between the trimmed V and J ends, which lost 3 bases and 4 bases, there was a span of 7 bases. This CDR3 contains 12 residues. The CDR3 coding sequence is TGCAGCGTTGATGACGAGAAAAACATTCAGTACTTC. It specifies CSVDDEKNIQYF. Drawing the rest from reference TRBV29-1 and TRBJ2-4, the complete variable domain is SAVISQKPSRDICQRGTSLTIQCQVDSQVTMMFWYRQQPGQSLTLIATANQGSEATYESGFVIDKFPISRPNLTFSTLTVSNMSPEDSSIYLCSVDDEKNIQYFGAGTRLSVL.

This chain uses TRBV7-8 with TRBJ2-5; 11 bases line up with TRBD2. V gave up 1 base and J gave up 2 bases; unmatched junction bases: 6. CDR3 length equals 17 residues. The germline CDR1 and CDR2 sequences are SGHVS and FQNEAQ. The CDR3 nucleotides are TGTGCCAGCAGCTTAGGCTATAGCGGGAGGGCTCAAGAGACCCAGTACTTC. Protein product: CASSLGYSGRAQETQYF.

This clonotype was picked up many times. The gene calls are TRBV10-3 and TRBJ2-5; D gene uncertain. Germline loops: CDR1 ENHRY, CDR2 SYGVKD. CDR3 length: 15 residues. V gave up 0 bases and J gave up 2 bases, with 10 bases separating them. The CDR3 loop is CAISESTPTQETQYF. The CDR3 DNA reads as TGTGCCATCAGTGAGTCAACACCGACACAAGAGACCCAGTACTTC.

This clonotype has ten or more counts. The chain couples TRBV24-1 to TRBJ2-2; D not certain. The V end was cut by 4 bases, the J end by 7 bases, with 12 bases between. There are 14 residues in the CDR3. Germline loops: CDR1 KGHDR, CDR2 SFDVKD. The CDR3 coding sequence is TGTGCCACCAGTGACCCTATTGTCAGCGGGGAGCTGTTTTTT. This gives the protein CATSDPIVSGELFF.

This clonotype was counted only a few times. The chain joins TRBV24-1 to TRBJ2-2; D is undetermined. There are 15 residues in the CDR3. Germline V gene sequence: CDR1 KGHDR, CDR2 SFDVKD. V lost 3 bases and J lost 2, with 9 bases in between. The DNA of the CDR3 is TGTGCCACCAGTGATAATTGGGGTAACACCGGGGAGCTGTTTTTT. Its translation is CATSDNWGNTGELFF.

This clonotype showed up just a few times. The rearrangement joins TRBV27 to TRBJ1-1; no definite D call. This CDR3 has 18 amino acids. CDR1 is MNHEY and CDR2 is SMNVEV in the germline V gene (reference sequence). With 2 bases removed from V and 3 bases from J, the gap between germline ends came to 22 bases. CDR3 protein: CASSLKAGSRPYYTEAFF. CDR3 nucleotide sequence: TGTGCCAGCAGTTTAAAAGCGGGGTCCCGACCCTATTACACTGAAGCTTTCTTT.

This clonotype came up many times. The genes are TRBV29-1 and TRBJ2-2; the D is unclear. The germline V gene has CDR1 SQVTM and CDR2 ANQGSEA. The CDR3 has 12 residues. V was trimmed by 8 bases and J by 3 bases, leaving 10 bases between them. CDR3 DNA sequence: TGCAGCACAGACACGGACACCGGGGAGCTGTTTTTT. Amino acids: CSTDTDTGELFF.

Comment on this clonotype: The CDR3 does not end in the conserved phenylalanine or tryptophan, so this is likely a read error. CDR3: CASSSSMADTGELFL. CDR3 in DNA: TGTGCCAGCAGCTCGTCAATGGCGGACACCGGGGAGCTGTTTCTT. The rearrangement uses TRBV7-9 and TRBJ2-2; D uncertain. From germline, CDR1 is SEHNR and CDR2 FQNEAQ (reference sequence). The CDR3 has 15 amino acids. With 4 bases removed from V and 3 bases from J, the gap between germline ends came to 12 bases.